The 21 T cell receptor beta chains given below trace back to one sample, sequenced in a study of T cell responses to AZD1222 COVID-19 vaccine. The assay was immunoSEQ multiplex PCR, and TCRdb's table has in-frame clones only and misses some. The repertoire consists of some 100,000 clones, with 80% to 90% occurring once and the leading ten covering roughly 4.5%. The sequenced sample was peripheral blood, obtained 28 days after the second AZD1222 dose. Source of these receptors: an adult who received the AZD1222 COVID-19 vaccine.

V usage is TRBV18 and J usage is TRBJ2-7; TRBD1 matches 8 bases. The junction had 3 bases not matched to a gene; V was cut back by 2 bases and J by 6 bases. Germline assignment: CDR1 KGHSH and CDR2 LQKENI. The CDR3 is made up of 13 amino acids. CDR3 bases: TGTGCCAGCTCACCATTCGACAGGGGCGAGCAGTACTTC. As protein: CASSPFDRGEQYF.

The chain uses TRBV29-1 and TRBJ1-1, with a tentative D call TRBD1 (6 bases). The CDR3 is made up of 13 amino acids. The V gene's germline CDR1 is SQVTM and CDR2 ANQGSEA. V lost 7 bases to trimming and J lost 4 bases, with 16 bases between them. The DNA for the CDR3 is TGCAGCGCCCGCCTCAGGGGAAGCACTGAAGCTTTCTTT. Amino acids: CSARLRGSTEAFF. Using reference TRBV29-1 and TRBJ1-1 for the parts outside the CDR3, the full variable domain is SAVISQKPSRDICQRGTSLTIQCQVDSQVTMMFWYRQQPGQSLTLIATANQGSEATYESGFVIDKFPISRPNLTFSTLTVSNMSPEDSSIYLCSARLRGSTEAFFGQGTRLTVV.

The chain joins TRBV2 to TRBJ1-1; D is undetermined. Trimming removed 8 bases from V and 0 bases from J, with 10 bases in between. In germline, CDR1 is SNHLY, CDR2 FYNNEI. This CDR3 is built from 13 residues. The CDR3 coding sequence is TGTGCCAGCGGGAGAGACCTGAACACTGAAGCTTTCTTT. This sequence encodes CASGRDLNTEAFF.

CDR3 nucleotides: TGTGCCAGTAGTTCGGTGGGGGGGAACACTGAAGCTTTCTTT. It yields the protein CASSSVGGNTEAFF. J is TRBJ1-1 and V is TRBV19; the D gene is possibly TRBD1 (5 bases). The germline CDR1 and CDR2 sequences are LNHDA and SQIVND (reference sequence). V was cut by 5 bases and J by 1 base, with 11 bases left in between. The CDR3 sequence is 14 residues long.

The chain joins TRBV29-1 to TRBJ2-7; D ambiguous. Germline CDR1 SQVTM, CDR2 ANQGSEA. Trimming took off 6 bases at V and 1 base at J, with 10 bases between the two ends. The CDR3 has 12 residues. The CDR3 sequence is CSVRSGSYEQYF. The CDR3 DNA is TGCAGCGTGCGGTCGGGTTCCTACGAGCAGTACTTC.

The chain carries TRBV7-2 and TRBJ1-3; maybe TRBD1 (6 bases). Germline V lookup: CDR1 SGHTA, CDR2 FQGNSA. The length of the CDR3 is 14 residues. V lost 1 base, J lost 4 bases, and 8 bases lay in between. The CDR3 reads CASSLGTEGNTIYF. CDR3 DNA: TGTGCCAGCAGCTTAGGGACAGAAGGAAACACCATATATTTT.

This chain links TRBV19 with TRBJ2-1, with no clear D. Per the germline V gene, CDR1 is LNHDA and CDR2 is SQIVND (reference sequence). Trimming pared 3 bases from V and 7 bases from J, leaving 10 bases between. This CDR3 comprises 13 residues. The CDR3: CASSMGYWNEQFF. CDR3 sequence (DNA): TGTGCCAGTAGTATGGGATATTGGAATGAGCAGTTCTTC.

The V gene is TRBV28, the J gene TRBJ1-3, with D unclear. The germline V and J ends were trimmed by 5 bases and 2 bases, with 13 bases remaining between them. The CDR3 totals 15 residues. Germline V gene data show CDR1 as MDHEN and CDR2 as SYDVKM. The CDR3 DNA is TGTGCCAGCAGTCCAGGCCAAGGCCCTGGAAACACCATATATTTT. The encoded protein is CASSPGQGPGNTIYF.

The chain has TRBV12-5 and TRBJ2-4; 11 bases are a match to TRBD1. The length of the CDR3 is 16 residues. Germline V CDR1 and CDR2: LGHNT, FRNRAP. The trim removed 5 bases at V and 6 bases at J, leaving 9 bases unmatched. The CDR3 spells CASGRGTGGSGNIQYF. DNA of the CDR3: TGTGCTAGTGGTAGAGGGACAGGGGGTTCGGGAAACATTCAGTACTTC.

This chain links TRBV5-8 with TRBJ1-1; D gene uncertain. Germline V gene lookup returns CDR1 SGHTS and CDR2 YDEGEE. This CDR3 has 10 residues. Deletions cut 8 bases from V and 8 bases from J, with 10 bases between. The CDR3 coding sequence is TGTGCCAGTGAGGTGATGGAAGCTTTCTTT. Translation gives CASEVMEAFF. The full variable domain, with the rest looked up from reference TRBV5-8 and TRBJ1-1, is EAGVTQSPTHLIKTRGQQATLRCSPISGHTSVYWYQQALGLGLQFLLWYDEGEERNRGNFPPRFSGRQFPNYSSELNVNALELEDSALYLCASEVMEAFFGQGTRLTVV.

In this sample, this clone turned up once. This chain uses TRBV4-2 with TRBJ2-7; D ambiguous. The CDR3 is 13 amino acids. V gave up 0 bases and J gave up 2 bases, with 5 bases separating them. In germline, CDR1 is LGHNA, CDR2 YNFKEQ. The CDR3 loop reads CASSQEGPYEQYF. The CDR3 DNA follows: TGTGCCAGCAGCCAAGAAGGGCCCTACGAGCAGTACTTC.

In this sample, this clone turned up once. The chain joins TRBV19 to TRBJ2-5, with D tentatively TRBD1 (6 bases). V lost 3 bases to trimming and J lost 4 bases, with 15 bases between them. CDR1 is LNHDA, CDR2 SQIVND, per germline (reference sequence). The CDR3 runs 15 residues. This chain's CDR3 is CASSIRKQGGETQYF. The CDR3 DNA reads as TGTGCCAGTAGTATTCGGAAACAGGGTGGAGAGACCCAGTACTTC.

The V call is TRBV15, the J call TRBJ2-7; weak D call: TRBD2 (6 bases). Trimming cost V 0 bases and J 0 bases, with 9 bases left between them. Germline V gives CDR1 LNHNV, CDR2 YYDKDF (reference sequence). The CDR3 runs 15 residues. The CDR3, as DNA: TGTGCCACCAGCAGAGAAGGAGGGGACTCCTACGAGCAGTACTTC. It specifies CATSREGGDSYEQYF.

The chain uses TRBV5-8 and TRBJ2-7; unclear D gene. In germline, CDR1 is SGHTS, CDR2 YDEGEE. This CDR3 has 11 amino acids. Trimming took 4 bases from V and 8 from J, leaving 10 bases between them. The CDR3 spells CASSPGVQQYF. The DNA for the CDR3 is TGTGCCAGCAGCCCTGGGGTCCAGCAGTACTTC.

The J gene is TRBJ1-2, the V gene TRBV2; 7 bases map to TRBD1. J lost 6 bases, V lost 4 bases, and 8 bases had no gene match. The CDR3 extends over 14 amino acids. The V gene's germline CDR1 is SNHLY and CDR2 FYNNEI. CDR3 in DNA: TGTGCCAGCAGTGGGGTACAGGGGAAGAATGGCTACACCTTC. Its protein is CASSGVQGKNGYTF.

This clone appeared a few times. V and J are TRBV4-3 and TRBJ1-1, with TRBD1 as a possible D gene (6 bases). V lost 4 bases and J lost 8, with 14 bases in between. The germline gives CDR1 LGHNA, CDR2 YSLEER. This CDR3 contains 13 residues. CDR3 bases: TGCGCCAGCAGCCCTATGGGTGACAGGGAAGCTTTCTTT. Amino acid sequence: CASSPMGDREAFF.

The genes are TRBV7-3 and TRBJ2-1; 13 bases map to TRBD2. The CDR3 runs 16 residues. Trimming removed 5 bases from V and 7 bases from J; junction bases left unmatched: 8. Looked up from germline, CDR1 is SGHTA and CDR2 is FQGTGA. The CDR3 DNA reads TGTGCCAGCAGCCCCTCGGGACTAGCGGGGTTTAATGAGCAGTTCTTC. Translating gives CASSPSGLAGFNEQFF.

V and J are TRBV6-2 or TRBV6-3 and TRBJ1-5, with D perhaps TRBD1 (6 bases). This CDR3 contains 13 residues. Trimming removed 3 bases at V and 6 bases at J, with 9 bases between. Germline V gene sequence: CDR1 MNHEY, CDR2 SVGEGT. In DNA form, the CDR3 reads TGTGCCAGCAGTTATGGCAGGGGTCAGCCCCAGCATTTT. Protein product: CASSYGRGQPQHF.

In this sample, this clone turned up once. The chain carries TRBV7-2 and TRBJ1-3; no firm D call. Germline V CDR1 and CDR2: SGHTA, FQGNSA. CDR3 length: 14 residues. V dropped 3 bases and J dropped 3 bases, with 9 bases sitting between them. CDR3 nucleotide sequence: TGTGCCAGCAGCTTGGGGATGGGTGGAAACACCATATATTTT. This translates into CASSLGMGGNTIYF.

The chain has TRBV11-2 and TRBJ2-2; D ambiguous. CDR1 and CDR2 (germline): SGHAT, FQNNGV. V was trimmed by 1 base and J by 9 bases, leaving 15 bases between them. The CDR3 covers 15 residues. The CDR3 DNA reads TGTGCCAGCAGCTTAGTGAGAAACCCAATTAGGGAGCTGTTTTTT. Translation: CASSLVRNPIRELFF.

The rearrangement links TRBV6-5 to TRBJ1-2, with 8 bases matching TRBD1. This CDR3 region has 16 residues. Germline V CDR1 and CDR2: MNHEY, SVGAGI. Trimming took 0 bases from V and 6 from J; bases not matched to a gene: 9. The CDR3 loop is CASSYSRTGLINGYTF. The CDR3 coding sequence is TGTGCCAGCAGTTACTCCCGGACAGGGCTGATCAATGGCTACACCTTC.